The 25 T cell receptor beta chains in this list originate from one sample, sequenced in a study of shared clonotypes between healthy human individuals (dated by TCRdb to 2018 to 2020). Libraries came from the immunoSEQ multiplex PCR assay. TCRdb stores this immuneACCESS table with in-frame sequences only. Part of the clones is absent; in the studies checked, under half of the shortfall reflects unresolved V genes, and no reason is known for the rest. For this sample the table gives about 380,000 clones, of which 90% to 98% were detected only once. Around 0.29% of the sample belongs to the ten largest clones. Sequences were obtained from memory CD8+ T cells sorted from blood. The cell subset or site label, read with the paper, signifies: CD45RO+ cells pooled with CCR7-negative TemRA cells. Source of these receptors: a man aged 30 to 45 in good health.

The rearrangement uses TRBV6-5 and TRBJ2-7; 8 positions match TRBD1. CDR1 and CDR2 from the germline V gene are MNHEY and SVGAGI. Trimming took 5 bases from V and 1 from J; bases not matched to a gene: 4. CDR3 size: 14 residues. In nucleotides, the CDR3 is TGTGCCAGCAGTAGCTGGACAGGGTCCTACGAGCAGTACTTC. Amino acid sequence: CASSSWTGSYEQYF.

This clone was counted once. The chain combines TRBV15 with TRBJ2-3; 10 bases line up with TRBD2. V shed 2 bases and J 7 bases; nucleotides not matched to a gene: 9. Germline CDR1 reads LNHNV; CDR2 reads YYDKDF (reference sequence). CDR3 length: 16 amino acids. CDR3 bases: TGTGCCACCAGCAGACCCGTAGCGGGAGGTCCTTATACGCAGTATTTT. This gives the protein CATSRPVAGGPYTQYF.

V is TRBV11-2 and J is TRBJ2-1, with D possibly TRBD2 on 5 matching bases. This CDR3 spans 12 amino acids. Trimming removed 2 bases at V and 6 bases at J, with 5 bases between. Per the germline V gene, CDR1 is SGHAT and CDR2 is FQNNGV. As DNA, the CDR3 is TGTGCCAGCAGCTTAACTAGCAATGAGCAGTTCTTC. Its protein product is CASSLTSNEQFF. Full variable domain (outside the CDR3, taken from reference TRBV11-2 and TRBJ2-1): EAGVAQSPRYKIIEKRQSVAFWCNPISGHATLYWYQQILGQGPKLLIQFQNNGVVDDSQLPKDRFSAERLKGVDSTLKIQPAKLEDSAVYLCASSLTSNEQFFGPGTRLTVL.

This chain uses TRBV6-5 with TRBJ2-3; TRBD2 aligns across 8 bases. Germline CDR1 is MNHEY and CDR2 is SVGAGI. V was clipped by 0 bases and J by 3 bases; unmatched bases: 2. This CDR3 is 15 amino acids long. CDR3 amino acids: CASSYSGGRTDTQYF. CDR3 sequence (DNA): TGTGCCAGCAGTTACTCGGGCGGGAGGACAGATACGCAGTATTTT.

The chain joins TRBV7-9 to TRBJ2-5; D call uncertain. Per the germline V gene, CDR1 is SEHNR and CDR2 is FQNEAQ (reference sequence). Trimming took off 5 bases at V and 5 bases at J, with 15 bases between the two ends. This CDR3 region has 14 residues. The CDR3: CASSAYVGRETQYF. Written as DNA, the CDR3 is TGTGCCAGCAGCGCCTACGTCGGCAGGGAGACCCAGTACTTC.

CDR3 sequence: CSSRTRMTDTQYF. In nucleotides, the CDR3 is TGCAGCTCCCGGACTAGAATGACAGATACGCAGTATTTT. The chain employs TRBV29-1 and TRBJ2-3; 7 bases agree with TRBD2. Trimming at V came to 8 bases and at J to 3 bases, leaving 8 bases not matched to a gene. Germline CDR1 and CDR2: SQVTM and ANQGSEA. The CDR3 extends over 13 amino acids.

This chain connects TRBV6-5 to TRBJ1-2; D gene uncertain. Germline V lookup: CDR1 MNHEY, CDR2 SVGAGI. V shed 3 bases and J shed 7 bases, with 6 bases lying between them. CDR3 length equals 11 residues. The CDR3 sequence: CASSYGTGYTF. DNA for the CDR3: TGTGCCAGCAGTTATGGTACTGGCTACACCTTC.

The gene calls are TRBV7-9 and TRBJ2-1, with D possibly TRBD2 on 7 matching bases. CDR3 size: 18 residues. Trimming removed 5 bases at V and 3 bases at J, with 23 bases between. CDR1 is SEHNR and CDR2 is FQNEAQ in the germline V gene (reference sequence). CDR3 DNA sequence: TGTGCCAGCAGCCCTGGGAGGGGGGCCGAGGGATTCTACAATGAGCAGTTCTTC. It codes for CASSPGRGAEGFYNEQFF.

In this sample, this clone turned up once. This chain uses TRBV10-3 with TRBJ2-3; D may be TRBD2 (6 bases). CDR3 length: 16 amino acids. V dropped 0 bases and J dropped 1 base, with 11 bases sitting between them. From germline, CDR1 is ENHRY and CDR2 SYGVKD. The CDR3 protein is CAISESTGRGTDTQYF. CDR3 in DNA: TGTGCCATCAGTGAGTCGACCGGGAGAGGCACAGATACGCAGTATTTT.

The chain employs TRBV5-5 and TRBJ1-2; TRBD1 is a possible D gene (6 bases). Germline V gene data show CDR1 as SGHKS and CDR2 as YYEKEE (reference sequence). The length of the CDR3 is 15 residues. V was pared by 0 bases and J by 0 bases, with 9 bases between. The CDR3 loop is CASSLAGAPNYGYTF. CDR3 coding DNA: TGTGCCAGCAGCTTGGCGGGGGCGCCTAACTATGGCTACACCTTC. The full variable domain, its missing parts supplied by reference TRBV5-5 and TRBJ1-2, is DAGVTQSPTHLIKTRGQQVTLRCSPISGHKSVSWYQQVLGQGPQFIFQYYEKEERGRGNFPDRFSARQFPNYSSELNVNALLLGDSALYLCASSLAGAPNYGYTFGSGTRLTVV.

The V call is TRBV5-4, the J call TRBJ1-3; 9 nucleotides align to TRBD1. The trim removed 4 bases at V and 4 bases at J, leaving 6 bases unmatched. Germline assignment: CDR1 SGHNT and CDR2 YYREEE (reference sequence). The CDR3 covers 15 residues. This CDR3 reads CASSLGTGRGNTIYF. The CDR3, as DNA: TGTGCCAGCAGCCTAGGGACAGGGCGGGGAAACACCATATATTTT.

The chain is built from TRBV5-1 and TRBJ2-3; 12 nucleotides match TRBD1. CDR3 size: 19 residues. The J segment lost 0 bases and the V segment lost 1 base, leaving 9 bases of the junction unmatched. The germline gives CDR1 SGHRS, CDR2 YFSETQ. Here the CDR3 DNA reads TGCGCCAGCAGCTTGTATTTGCCGGGACAGGGGGCAAGCACAGATACGCAGTATTTT. Amino acids: CASSLYLPGQGASTDTQYF.

This chain joins TRBV14 and TRBJ2-3; no firm D call. This CDR3 region has 13 residues. The germline CDR1 and CDR2 sequences are SGHDN and FVKESK. V was clipped by 5 bases and J by 7 bases, with 13 bases between them. The CDR3 region has the DNA TGTGCCAGCAGCGAATCAGTGGTAAATACGCAGTATTTT. It specifies CASSESVVNTQYF. The whole variable domain, filled in from reference TRBV14 and TRBJ2-3, reads EAGVTQFPSHSVIEKGQTVTLRCDPISGHDNLYWYRRVMGKEIKFLLHFVKESKQDESGMPNNRFLAERTGGTYSTLKVQPAELEDSGVYFCASSESVVNTQYFGPGTRLTVL.

This clone was seen just once. This chain connects TRBV9 to TRBJ2-7; no firm D call. V was trimmed by 4 bases and J by 7 bases, leaving 18 bases between them. This CDR3 spans 14 amino acids. Germline V CDR1 and CDR2: SGDLS, YYNGEE. The CDR3 nucleotides read TGTGCCAGCAGCTCCGAGGATCGCGGTGGGGAGCAGTACTTC. This translates into CASSSEDRGGEQYF.

This clone was detected once. CDR3 nucleotides: TGTGCCTGGAGTGTAGTGTTCGGGGAGCTGTTTTTT. This gives the protein CAWSVVFGELFF. The chain joins TRBV30 to TRBJ2-2, with D hard to call. From germline, CDR1 is GTSNPN and CDR2 SVGIG (reference sequence). The CDR3 loop spans 12 amino acids. V lost 0 bases and J lost 7, with 6 bases in between.

J is TRBJ2-5 and V is TRBV18; D unresolved. Germline CDR1 reads KGHSH; CDR2 reads LQKENI. The CDR3 length is 13 residues. V dropped 2 bases and J dropped 5 bases, with 9 bases sitting between them. The CDR3 is CASSPGSSETQYF. In DNA form, the CDR3 reads TGTGCCAGCTCACCAGGGTCCAGTGAGACCCAGTACTTC.

This clone was seen a single time. The chain recombines TRBV5-6 with TRBJ2-4; D unclear. Trimming stripped 2 bases from V and 0 bases from J, with 9 bases between. CDR1 is SGHDT and CDR2 is YYEEEE in the germline V gene. The CDR3 loop spans 15 amino acids. In DNA, the CDR3 is TGTGCCAGCAGCTTATCAAGACTAGCCAAAAACATTCAGTACTTC. Translating it yields CASSLSRLAKNIQYF.

This clone appeared a single time. The J gene is TRBJ1-5, the V gene TRBV6-1; D may be TRBD1 (5 bases). The ends were cut back, 1 base at V and 4 bases at J, with 17 bases in the middle. There are 17 residues in the CDR3. The V gene's germline CDR1 is MNHNS and CDR2 SASEGT. DNA for the CDR3: TGTGCCAGCAGTGAAGGCCTTCATACGGGACGGAATCAGCCCCAGCATTTT. Amino acids: CASSEGLHTGRNQPQHF.

To note about this clone: In the same sample, other DNA sequences code for this CDR3. The rearrangement uses TRBV7-9 and TRBJ2-7, with D maybe TRBD1 (5 bases). Trimming removed 3 bases at V and 2 bases at J, with 11 bases between. The V gene's germline CDR1 is SEHNR and CDR2 FQNEAQ (reference sequence). The CDR3 length is 14 residues. CDR3 residues: CASSFGTGAYEQYF. CDR3 DNA: TGTGCCAGCAGCTTTGGTACAGGAGCCTACGAGCAGTACTTC. Full variable domain (remainder filled in from reference TRBV7-9 and TRBJ2-7): DTGVSQNPRHKITKRGQNVTFRCDPISEHNRLYWYRQTLGQGPEFLTYFQNEAQLEKSRLLSDRFSAERPKGSFSTLEIQRTEQGDSAMYLCASSFGTGAYEQYFGPGTRLTVT.

This clone was seen just once. V usage is TRBV10-2 and J usage is TRBJ1-5; D not certain. V was shortened by 3 bases and J by 3 bases, with 9 bases between the two germline ends. The CDR3 sequence is 14 residues long. Germline lookup yields CDR1 WSHSY and CDR2 SAAADI. The CDR3 DNA reads as TGCGCCAGCAGTGAATCAATAGCCAATCAGCCCCAGCATTTT. It yields the protein CASSESIANQPQHF.

The V gene is TRBV28, the J gene TRBJ2-7, with D tentatively TRBD2 (7 bases). Germline V gene sequence: CDR1 MDHEN, CDR2 SYDVKM. Trimming left V 6 bases short and J 5 bases short, with 17 bases between. The length of the CDR3 is 14 residues. CDR3 in amino acids: CASRKEGGDHEQYF. CDR3 DNA sequence: TGTGCCAGCAGAAAGGAGGGGGGGGACCACGAGCAGTACTTC. Full variable domain (outside the CDR3, taken from reference TRBV28 and TRBJ2-7): DVKVTQSSRYLVKRTGEKVFLECVQDMDHENMFWYRQDPGLGLRLIYFSYDVKMKEKGDIPEGYSVSREKKERFSLILESASTNQTSMYLCASRKEGGDHEQYFGPGTRLTVT.

This clone was detected only once. The chain employs TRBV4-2 and TRBJ2-6, with 11 bases that match TRBD1. V lost 1 base, J lost 1 base, and 3 bases stayed unmatched. CDR3 size: 18 residues. Germline CDR1 LGHNA, CDR2 YNFKEQ. CDR3 DNA sequence: TGTGCCAGCAGCCAAGGTGGACAGGGGGCGTCTGGGGCCAACGTCCTGACTTTC. It codes for CASSQGGQGASGANVLTF.

This clone was found once. In nucleotides, the CDR3 is TGTGCCAGCAGTGAAGGGGTAGAGGTTGAAAAACTGTTTTTT. Translated: CASSEGVEVEKLFF. V usage is TRBV2 and J usage is TRBJ1-4; D uncertain. Trimming left V 1 base short and J 7 bases short, with 10 bases between. The CDR3 loop spans 14 amino acids. Germline V gives CDR1 SNHLY, CDR2 FYNNEI.

V gene TRBV30 combines with J gene TRBJ2-1, with 7 bases matching TRBD2. CDR3 size: 13 residues. Losses at the gene ends were 3 bases for V and 6 bases for J; bases not matched to a gene: 5. Germline values: CDR1 GTSNPN, CDR2 SVGIG (reference sequence). As DNA, the CDR3 is TGTGCCTGGAGAGCGGGATCGGTCAATGAGCAGTTCTTC. This translates into CAWRAGSVNEQFF.

The sample holds one count of this clone. The chain links TRBV18 to TRBJ2-7; D call uncertain. V was shortened by 3 bases and J by 4 bases, with 13 bases between the two germline ends. This CDR3 is built from 14 residues. CDR1 is KGHSH and CDR2 is LQKENI in the germline V gene. The CDR3: CASSPRTPDYEQYF. CDR3 bases: TGTGCCAGCTCACCGAGGACCCCCGATTACGAGCAGTACTTC.